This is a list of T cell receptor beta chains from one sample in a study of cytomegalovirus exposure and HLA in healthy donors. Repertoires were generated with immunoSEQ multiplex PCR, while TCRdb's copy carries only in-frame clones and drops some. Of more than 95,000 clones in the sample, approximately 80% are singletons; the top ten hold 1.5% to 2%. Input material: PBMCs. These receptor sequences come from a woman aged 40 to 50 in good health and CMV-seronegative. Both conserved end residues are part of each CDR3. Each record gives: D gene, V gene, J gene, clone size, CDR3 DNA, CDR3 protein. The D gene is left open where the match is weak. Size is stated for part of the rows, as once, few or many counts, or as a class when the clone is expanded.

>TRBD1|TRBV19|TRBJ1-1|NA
TGTGCCAGTAGTCTTGACAGGGGACCGGTGGCTTTCTTT
CASSLDRGPVAFF
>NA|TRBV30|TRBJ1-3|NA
TGTGACCACAGGGTCGGCCACACCATATATTTT
CDHRVGHTIYF
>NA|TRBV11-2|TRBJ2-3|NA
TGTGCCAGCAGCCCGGGCTGGGGGGTAGCAGATACGCAGTATTTT
CASSPGWGVADTQYF
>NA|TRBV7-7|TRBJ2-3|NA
TGTGCTAGCAGCCGCTCGCCCCGGGATACGCAGTATTTT
CASSRSPRDTQYF
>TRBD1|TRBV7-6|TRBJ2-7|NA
TGTGCCAGCAGCTTAGTAAGCGGACAGGGGGTTGGCGAGCAGTACTTC
CASSLVSGQGVGEQYF
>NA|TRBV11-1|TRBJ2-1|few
TGTGCCAGCAGCTTAGCAGGGGCTTCAGGGTACAATGAGCAGTTCTTC
CASSLAGASGYNEQFF
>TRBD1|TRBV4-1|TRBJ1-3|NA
TGCGCCAGCAGCCAAGTTGGGCAGGGGGCTGGAAACACCATATATTTT
CASSQVGQGAGNTIYF
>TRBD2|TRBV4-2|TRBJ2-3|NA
TGTGCCAGCAGCCCGAGGACTAGCGGGAGCAATACGCAGTATTTT
CASSPRTSGSNTQYF
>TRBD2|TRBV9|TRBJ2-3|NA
TGTGCCAGCGGAGAGGGACTAGCGGGCAGCACAGATACGCAGTATTTT
CASGEGLAGSTDTQYF
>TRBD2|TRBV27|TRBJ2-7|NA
TGCGCCAGCAGTTTGGCGGGAGGGACCTACGAGCAGTACTTC
CASSLAGGTYEQYF
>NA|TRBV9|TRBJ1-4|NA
TGTGCCAGCAGCGTCCTCGGTGGAAAACTGTTTTTT
CASSVLGGKLFF
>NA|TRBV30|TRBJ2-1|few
TGTGCCTGGAGTGTTGGAGGGGCGAACAATGAGCAGTTCTTC
CAWSVGGANNEQFF
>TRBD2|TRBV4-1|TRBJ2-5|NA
TGCGCCAGCAGCCAGATCGGGACTAGCGAGGAGACCCAGTACTTC
CASSQIGTSEETQYF
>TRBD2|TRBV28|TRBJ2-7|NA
TGTGCCAGCAGTTTAGCTTACACCGGGACTACCTACGAGCAGTACTTC
CASSLAYTGTTYEQYF
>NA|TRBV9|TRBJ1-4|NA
TGTGCCAGCAGCGTGGGGGCGGCTAATGAAAAACTGTTTTTT
CASSVGAANEKLFF
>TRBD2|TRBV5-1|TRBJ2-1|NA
TGCGCCAGCAGCGGAGGACTAGCGGGGTCCTACAATGAGCAGTTCTTC
CASSGGLAGSYNEQFF
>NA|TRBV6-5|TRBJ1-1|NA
TGTGCCAGCAAGGGGTCGGGCACTGAAGCTTTCTTT
CASKGSGTEAFF
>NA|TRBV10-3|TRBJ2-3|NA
TGTGCCATCAGTGAGTCGTTCCCAAGCGGAACCTCTAGCACAGATACGCAGTATTTT
CAISESFPSGTSSTDTQYF
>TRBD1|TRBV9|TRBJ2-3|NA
TGTGCCAGCAGCGTCGGGACAGGGGGCCCAGATACGCAGTATTTT
CASSVGTGGPDTQYF
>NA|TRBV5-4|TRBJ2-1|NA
TGTGCCAGCGCCGACCGGGACTCCTTTAAGGGCAATGAGCAGTTCTTC
CASADRDSFKGNEQFF
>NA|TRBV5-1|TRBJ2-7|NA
TGCGCCAGCGGTCTCTGGGGCAGTTACGAGCAGTACTTC
CASGLWGSYEQYF
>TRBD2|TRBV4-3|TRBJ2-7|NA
TGCGCCAGCAGCCGTGGGAAGCTAGCGGGAGACGAGCAGTACTTC
CASSRGKLAGDEQYF
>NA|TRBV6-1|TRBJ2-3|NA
TGTGCCAGCAGTGAAGGGTGGGAGTGGGCAGATACGCAGTATTTT
CASSEGWEWADTQYF